One sample yielded the 3 T cell receptor beta chains listed below, sequenced in a study of OX40 agonist ivuxolimab in advanced cancers. Assay used: immunoSEQ multiplex PCR; TCRdb lists only in-frame clones, some missing. The data show roughly 80,000 clones, with 84% seen just once and over 6% held by the top ten. Sequences were derived from CD4+ or CD8+ T cells sorted from blood, sampled in a trial of the OX40 agonist ivuxolimab. Receptors were obtained from an adult with an advanced solid tumor such as melanoma, head and neck, liver or kidney cancer.

V and J are TRBV7-6 and TRBJ2-5; no definite D call. Germline V lookup: CDR1 SGHVS, CDR2 FNYEAQ. This CDR3 is 15 amino acids long. The V gene lost 1 base and the J gene lost 1 base, with 10 bases spanning the gap. The DNA of the CDR3 is TGTGCCAGCAGCTTAGACAGAACCTTCCAAGAGACCCAGTACTTC. Protein sequence: CASSLDRTFQETQYF.

The chain employs TRBV19 and TRBJ1-1; unclear D gene. In germline, CDR1 is LNHDA, CDR2 SQIVND (reference sequence). The CDR3 sequence is 14 residues long. Trimming cost V 3 bases and J 0 bases, with 8 bases left between them. The CDR3 here is CASSMSRLNTEAFF. The CDR3 DNA reads TGTGCCAGTAGTATGAGCAGGCTGAACACTGAAGCTTTCTTT.

V is TRBV7-2 and J is TRBJ2-1; a possible D gene is TRBD2 (5 bases). Trimming removed 1 base at V and 4 bases at J, with 8 bases between. Looked up from germline, CDR1 is SGHTA and CDR2 is FQGNSA. The CDR3 has 14 amino acids. The CDR3 bases are TGTGCCAGCAGCTTAGATTCGGGGTACAATGAGCAGTTCTTC. It is translated as CASSLDSGYNEQFF.